The table lists the clone carrying this T cell receptor (beta chain) with many counts. Antigen unknown. This sample is drawn from a study of read filtering for tumor transcriptome and immune sequencing. Study-wide context: IR-seq gave about 4.05 to 11 million TCR reads per sample; RNA-seq gave about 75 to 1,300. Broader study findings: About 81.9% of IR-seq clonotypes had one read, totaling roughly 3.5% of reads; RNA-seq: approximately 75% and 45%. Compared with RNA-seq, IR-seq gave much higher clonotype depth and reliability. IR-seq and RNA-seq agreed better without single-read clonotypes.

Germline V gene lookup returns CDR1 DFQATT and CDR2 SNEGSKA (reference sequence). The CDR3 consists of 13 residues. Trimming took off 6 bases at V and 2 bases at J, with 12 bases between the two ends. The library was built from around 380 ng RNA with molecular barcoded adaptors for alpha/delta and beta/gamma chains. TCRdb passed the reads through MiXCR, listing each CDR3 protein once. The top ten clones hold 16% of a sample with around 50,000 distinct CDR3 sequences, 9% to 15% of them seen once. This chain connects TRBV20-1 to TRBJ2-3; D tentatively reads TRBD1 or TRBD2 (5 bases each). Sample: a population of CD138-negative cells sorted from bone marrow. This TCR was recovered from a donor at least 40 years old with multiple myeloma. The CDR3, as DNA: TGCAGTGCGCTGAGGGGAATCACAGATACGCAGTATTTT. Encoded protein: CSALRGITDTQYF.